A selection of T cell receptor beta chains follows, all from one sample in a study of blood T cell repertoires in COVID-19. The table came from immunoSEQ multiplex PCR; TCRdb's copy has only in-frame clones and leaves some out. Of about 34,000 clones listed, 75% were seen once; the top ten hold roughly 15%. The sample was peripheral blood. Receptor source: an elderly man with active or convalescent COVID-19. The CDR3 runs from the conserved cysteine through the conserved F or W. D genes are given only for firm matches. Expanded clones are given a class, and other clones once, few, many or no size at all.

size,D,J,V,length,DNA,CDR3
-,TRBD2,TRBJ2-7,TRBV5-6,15,TGTGCCAGCAGCTCCCTAGCGGGGCTCTCGTGGGAGCAGTACTTC,CASSSLAGLSWEQYF
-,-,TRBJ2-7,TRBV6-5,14,TGTGCCAGCAGTAGTACCACTTATAGCTACGAGCAGTACTTC,CASSSTTYSYEQYF
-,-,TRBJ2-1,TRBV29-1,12,TGCAGCGTTGGACAGGGAGGCAATGAGCAGTTCTTC,CSVGQGGNEQFF
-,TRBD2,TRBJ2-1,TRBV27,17,TGTGCCAGCACCCCTCTCTGGTTAGCGGGAACTAACAATGAGCAGTTCTTC,CASTPLWLAGTNNEQFF
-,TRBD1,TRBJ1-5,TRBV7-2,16,TGTGCCAGCAGCTTAGGTCCGGACAGGGGGCGTCAGCCCCAGCATTTT,CASSLGPDRGRQPQHF
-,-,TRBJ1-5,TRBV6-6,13,TGTGCCAGCAGTTATGGCAGCAATCAGCCCCAGCATTTT,CASSYGSNQPQHF
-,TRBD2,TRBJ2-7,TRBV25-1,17,TGTGCCAGCAGTGGAGGACTAGCGGGGGACTGGGCCTACGAGCAGTACTTC,CASSGGLAGDWAYEQYF
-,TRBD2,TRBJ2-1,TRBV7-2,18,TGTGCCAGCAGCTCTCCGGGACTAGCGGGAGGAGGCTACAATGAGCAGTTCTTC,CASSSPGLAGGGYNEQFF
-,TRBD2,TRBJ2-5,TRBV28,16,TGTGCCAGCACCAGGACTAGCGGGAGATCGGGGGAGACCCAGTACTTC,CASTRTSGRSGETQYF
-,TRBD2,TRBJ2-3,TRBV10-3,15,TGTGCCTCGGGGAGGGAGGGACTAGCTGTAGATACGCAGTATTTT,CASGREGLAVDTQYF
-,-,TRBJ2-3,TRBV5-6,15,TGTGCCAGCAGAATGAGGTTCTCTAGCACAGATACGCAGTATTTT,CASRMRFSSTDTQYF
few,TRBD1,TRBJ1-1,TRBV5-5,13,TGTGCCAGCAGCTGGACAGGGAGTGCTGAAGCTTTCTTT,CASSWTGSAEAFF
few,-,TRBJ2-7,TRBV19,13,TGTGCCAGTAGTACTCAGCGGTACTACGAGCAGTACTTC,CASSTQRYYEQYF
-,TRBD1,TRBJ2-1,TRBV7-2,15,TGTGCCAGCAGCTTAAGACCGGGACAGGGCAATGAGCAGTTCTTC,CASSLRPGQGNEQFF
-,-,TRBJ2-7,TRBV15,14,TGTGCCACCAGCAGGCCCCGGGGGTCCTACGAGCAGTACTTC,CATSRPRGSYEQYF
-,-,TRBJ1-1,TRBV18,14,TGTGCCAGCTCATCTGGACAGACGAACACTGAAGCTTTCTTT,CASSSGQTNTEAFF
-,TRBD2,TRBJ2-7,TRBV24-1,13,TGTGCCACCAGTGAGGGACTAGGGTACGAGCAGTACTTC,CATSEGLGYEQYF
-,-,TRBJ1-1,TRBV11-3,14,TGTGCCAGCAGCCAACCTAGAGAGAACACTGAAGCTTTCTTT,CASSQPRENTEAFF
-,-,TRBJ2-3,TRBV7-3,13,TGTGCCAGCAGCCTAGGAATGGGAGATACGCAGTATTTT,CASSLGMGDTQYF
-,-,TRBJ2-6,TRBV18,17,TGTGCCAGCTCCCCAGGGGCCCCCAGCTCTGGGGCCAACGTCCTGACTTTC,CASSPGAPSSGANVLTF
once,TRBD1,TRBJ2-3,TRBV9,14,TGTGCCAGCAGCGCACAGGGGGCGGCAGATACGCAGTATTTT,CASSAQGAADTQYF
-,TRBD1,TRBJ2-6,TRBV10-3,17,TGTGCCATCACCCCGGGACAGGGATCCCCTGGGGCCAACGTCCTGACTTTC,CAITPGQGSPGANVLTF
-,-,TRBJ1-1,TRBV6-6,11,TGTGCCAGCAGTCCGCAGGGGGAAGCTTTCTTT,CASSPQGEAFF
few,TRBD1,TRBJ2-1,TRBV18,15,TGTGCCAGCTCACAGGACAGGGTCCCCTACAATGAGCAGTTCTTC,CASSQDRVPYNEQFF
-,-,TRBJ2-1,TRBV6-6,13,TGTGCCAGCAGTAAGGACAGTTACAATGAGCAGTTCTTC,CASSKDSYNEQFF
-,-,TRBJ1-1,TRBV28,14,TGTGCCAGCAGTTCCTCAGGGTGGAACACTGAAGCTTTCTTT,CASSSSGWNTEAFF
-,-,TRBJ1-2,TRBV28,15,TGTGCCAGCAGTTTTAGACAGAGAGCTAACTATGGCTACACCTTC,CASSFRQRANYGYTF
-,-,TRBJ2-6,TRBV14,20,TGTGCCAGCAGCCGAGGAGTGGGGGCAGGGTCGTTCTCTGGGGCCAACGTCCTGACTTTC,CASSRGVGAGSFSGANVLTF
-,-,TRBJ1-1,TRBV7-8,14,TGTGCCAGCAGCTTAGGGAGGGGGAACACTGAAGCTTTCTTT,CASSLGRGNTEAFF
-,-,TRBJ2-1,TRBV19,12,TGTGCCAGTAGTCCCGGTCTCGGGGAGCAGTTCTTC,CASSPGLGEQFF